One sample yielded the 5 T cell receptor beta chains listed below, sequenced in a study of blood T cell repertoires in COVID-19 (TCRdb year 2020). Libraries were constructed by the immunoSEQ multiplex PCR assay. The table comes from immuneACCESS by way of TCRdb, which keeps in-frame sequences with V and J called. Part of the clones is missing from these tables; in studies checked, under half for an unresolved V gene and the rest for unknown reasons. The sample profile shows approximately 300,000 clones; 80% to 90% of them were found once. The top ten clonotypes cover around 0.84% of the sample. The sequenced sample was peripheral blood. Receptors originate from a man aged 30 to 45 with acute or convalescent COVID-19.

The chain combines TRBV11-3 with TRBJ1-1; D uncertain. This CDR3 spans 13 amino acids. V lost 1 base to trimming and J lost 11 bases, with 14 bases between them. Germline assignment: CDR1 SGHNT and CDR2 YENEEA. CDR3 sequence: CASSLVGSRVAFF. In DNA, the CDR3 is TGTGCCAGCAGCTTAGTGGGTTCCCGGGTGGCTTTCTTT.

V is TRBV15 and J is TRBJ2-5; no firm D call. In germline, CDR1 is LNHNV, CDR2 YYDKDF (reference sequence). V was trimmed by 1 base and J by 1 base, leaving 7 bases between them. The CDR3 loop spans 14 amino acids. The CDR3 DNA is TGTGCCACCAGCAGAGTTCACACCCAAGAGACCCAGTACTTC. Its translation: CATSRVHTQETQYF.

The genes are TRBV3-1 (or the pseudogene TRBV3-2) and TRBJ1-6; 8 bases match TRBD1. This CDR3 contains 15 residues. V gave up 5 bases and J gave up 8 bases; unmatched junction bases: 8. Looked up from germline, CDR1 is LGHDT and CDR2 is YNNKEL (reference sequence). The CDR3 loop is CASSAITGGYSPLHF. The CDR3 coding sequence is TGTGCCAGCAGCGCTATTACAGGGGGATATTCACCCCTCCACTTT.

The genes are TRBV11-2 and TRBJ1-6; perhaps TRBD1 as D (5 bases). V was cut by 5 bases and J by 7 bases, with 15 bases left in between. CDR1 and CDR2 (germline): SGHAT, FQNNGV. This CDR3 is built from 15 residues. CDR3 sequence reads: CASSGPRARNSPLHF. DNA for the CDR3: TGTGCCAGCAGCGGTCCCAGGGCGAGGAATTCACCCCTCCACTTT.

This clone was counted only a few times. The chain uses TRBV27 and TRBJ1-5; D gene unclear. Germline CDR1 is MNHEY and CDR2 is SMNVEV (reference sequence). The CDR3 runs 12 residues. V lost 8 bases and J lost 6, with 11 bases in between. DNA of the CDR3: TGTGCCAGCGGCAGGCCCAGTCAGCCCCAGCATTTT. Protein: CASGRPSQPQHF.